This TCR beta chain was identified during a study of blood T cell repertoires in COVID-19. Study-level information: Nucleic acid was either cDNA or gDNA, and it came from T cells, B-cell-depleted T cells, or PBMCs.

Germline V lookup: CDR1 SQVTM, CDR2 ANQGSEA. Trimming cost V 5 bases and J 2 bases, with 15 bases left between them. This CDR3 spans 14 amino acids. Original processing notes: Reference gene primer amplification gave estimated nucleated cell counts. Profiling relied on immunoSEQ multiplex PCR, and the TCRdb table lists in-frame clones only, not all of them. Clone size and the V and J calls come from that table; the DNA yielded D and trimming. Of 250,000 to 350,000 clones in the sample, about 90% were seen once. Patients in Seattle were enrolled during active infection, then followed longitudinally. The sequenced sample was peripheral blood. The V call is TRBV29-1, the J call TRBJ1-2; D unclear. This receptor was taken from a woman between 50 and 59 years old with COVID-19, enrolled during active disease. The CDR3 region is CSVRYAGRNYGYTF. The CDR3 DNA follows: TGCAGCGTTCGATATGCGGGCAGAAACTATGGCTACACCTTC. Supplemented by reference TRBV29-1 and TRBJ1-2, the full variable domain reads SAVISQKPSRDICQRGTSLTIQCQVDSQVTMMFWYRQQPGQSLTLIATANQGSEATYESGFVIDKFPISRPNLTFSTLTVSNMSPEDSSIYLCSVRYAGRNYGYTFGSGTRLTVV.